The 25 T cell receptor beta chains below come from one sample, sequenced in a study of regulatory T cells in long-lasting Graves disease. Regarding time point: newly diagnosed GD, antithyroid drugs for less than 3 months. Making the TCR library involved RNA that had been extracted from PBMCs. Both iRepertoire HTBI primers and Arm-PCR of CDR3 regions were used to build the TCR beta libraries. Each CDR3 protein gets one entry after TCRdb re-called the multiplex PCR reads with MiXCR. The sample yields under 800,000 distinct CDR3 sequences, roughly 15% seen once. These same records also appear under a second study, on T cells in Graves' hyperthyroidism and ophthalmopathy.

The sequences come from peripheral blood mononuclear cells (PBMCs), collected at new diagnosis, from a patient treated with antithyroid drugs. Receptors originate from a woman younger than 45 with Graves disease.

This clonotype has a count of ten or more. The gene calls are TRBV28 and TRBJ2-1, with unresolved D. V shed 6 bases and J shed 6 bases, with 21 bases lying between them. CDR1 and CDR2 from the germline V gene are MDHEN and SYDVKM. The CDR3 runs to 16 residues. DNA for the CDR3: TGTGCCAGCAGCCCTCTGGGTGGGGTAGGCGTCAATGAGCAGTTCTTC. Its translation is CASSPLGGVGVNEQFF.

This clonotype was counted at least ten times. This sequence joins TRBV11-2 and TRBJ1-3, with TRBD1 matching 7 bases. V lost 5 bases and J lost 2; bases outside the gene matches: 6. The CDR3 sequence is 15 residues long. Looked up from germline, CDR1 is SGHAT and CDR2 is FQNNGV. CDR3 residues: CASSAIQGTGNTIYF. As DNA, the CDR3 is TGTGCCAGCAGCGCTATACAGGGGACTGGAAACACCATATATTTT.

This clonotype came up a few times. The chain has TRBV14 and TRBJ2-7, with 7 bases fitting TRBD2. Germline CDR1 and CDR2: SGHDN and FVKESK. The CDR3 loop spans 16 amino acids. The ends lost 3 bases at V and 0 bases at J; junction bases unmatched: 8. CDR3: CASSQVSGLSSYEQYF. CDR3 DNA sequence: TGTGCCAGCAGCCAGGTTAGCGGGCTTAGCTCCTACGAGCAGTACTTC.

The CDR3 protein is CASSAPGTSGRGTEQFF. CDR3 nucleotides: TGTGCCAGTAGTGCCCCCGGGACTAGCGGGAGAGGGACTGAGCAGTTCTTC. The chain joins TRBV19 to TRBJ2-1; 14 nucleotides line up with TRBD2. CDR1 and CDR2 from the germline V gene are LNHDA and SQIVND (reference sequence). V trimming: 5 bases; J trimming: 9 bases; junction bases outside the gene matches: 12. The CDR3 extends over 17 amino acids.

This clonotype was seen only a few times. The V call is TRBV12-3 or TRBV12-4, the J call TRBJ2-5; no clear D. With 3 bases removed from V and 4 bases from J, the gap between germline ends came to 12 bases. The CDR3 has 14 residues. CDR3 sequence reads: CASSFLHLPETQYF. The CDR3 bases are TGTGCCAGCAGTTTCCTACATTTACCAGAGACCCAGTACTTC.

The chain employs TRBV6-1 and TRBJ1-2; a weak D match, TRBD1 (5 bases). This CDR3 is built from 15 residues. V was shortened by 3 bases and J by 5 bases, with 16 bases between the two germline ends. Germline V gives CDR1 MNHNS, CDR2 SASEGT. DNA for the CDR3: TGTGCCAGCAGTGATGTAGGGACTGACTTTTATGGCTACACCTTC. Its protein product is CASSDVGTDFYGYTF.

This clonotype showed up many times. V is TRBV5-1 and J is TRBJ2-5; TRBD1 is a possible D gene (6 bases). The V end was cut by 1 base, the J end by 4 bases, with 14 bases between. Per germline, CDR1 SGHRS and CDR2 YFSETQ. CDR3 size: 15 residues. CDR3 protein: CASSLTPGQGETQYF. The CDR3 nucleotides are TGCGCCAGCAGCTTGACTCCGGGACAAGGAGAGACCCAGTACTTC.

This clonotype was observed many times. The chain has TRBV24-1 and TRBJ2-5; D gene unclear. V was clipped by 3 bases and J by 0 bases, with 10 bases between them. The CDR3 sequence is 15 residues long. Germline V gene lookup returns CDR1 KGHDR and CDR2 SFDVKD. Written as DNA, the CDR3 is TGTGCCACCAGTGATAACAGAAAACACCAAGAGACCCAGTACTTC. Its translation is CATSDNRKHQETQYF.

This chain uses TRBV9 with TRBJ1-4; tentative D call: TRBD1 (6 bases). Germline V gene lookup returns CDR1 SGDLS and CDR2 YYNGEE. The V gene lost 4 bases and the J gene lost 12 bases, with 13 bases spanning the gap. This CDR3 is built from 12 residues. The chain's CDR3 is CASSPVRGELFF. As DNA, the CDR3 is TGTGCCAGCAGCCCGGTGAGGGGGGAACTGTTTTTT.

For this clonotype: This may be a read error, as it is one base from a much larger clone. This chain connects TRBV7-3 to TRBJ2-1, with 7 bases lining up with TRBD2. CDR1 is SGHTA and CDR2 is FQGTGA in the germline V gene. The CDR3 consists of 15 residues. CDR3 amino acids: CASSLNQGGRETQCF. Written as DNA, the CDR3 is TGTGCCAGCAGCTTAAATCAGGGCGGGAGAGAGACCCAGTGCTTC.

The sample holds a few counts of this clonotype. This may arise from a read error, as a much more abundant clone is one base away. The chain has TRBV28 and TRBJ1-2, with D unresolved. Trimming removed 11 bases at V and 12 bases at J, with 10 bases between. Germline CDR1 reads MDHEN; CDR2 reads SYDVKM. CDR3 length: 8 residues. For the CDR3, the DNA is TGTGCCCATGTAAATGACACCTTC. This encodes CAHVNDTF.

The chain joins TRBV12-3 or TRBV12-4 to TRBJ2-5, with 7 positions matching TRBD2. The CDR3 length is 14 residues. Losses at the gene ends were 7 bases for V and 5 bases for J; bases not matched to a gene: 10. The CDR3 region is CASTQRGAGETQYF. The CDR3 DNA reads TGTGCCAGCACCCAGAGGGGAGCGGGGGAGACCCAGTACTTC.

The V and J genes are TRBV29-1 and TRBJ2-5, with 14 bases aligning to TRBD2. Germline values: CDR1 SQVTM, CDR2 ANQGSEA. V was pared by 4 bases and J by 0 bases, with 4 bases of the junction left unmatched. CDR3 size: 16 residues. This CDR3 reads CSVVGLAGVHQETQYF. CDR3 in DNA: TGCAGCGTTGTGGGACTAGCGGGAGTACACCAAGAGACCCAGTACTTC.

This clonotype was observed a single time. The V gene is TRBV9, the J gene TRBJ2-6; D is unclear. The CDR3 covers 13 residues. The V end lost 7 bases, the J end lost 2 bases, and 7 bases lay between the germline ends. CDR1 SGDLS and CDR2 YYNGEE come from the germline V gene. The CDR3 here is CASERAGANVLTF. CDR3 coding DNA: TGTGCCAGCGAAAGGGCTGGGGCCAACGTCCTGACTTTC.

This clonotype was seen repeatedly, ten times or more. The chain uses TRBV28 and TRBJ2-3; D unclear. V lost 2 bases and J lost 2, with 8 bases in between. Germline-derived CDR1 and CDR2 are MDHEN and SYDVKM. The CDR3 has 14 amino acids. The CDR3: CASSLPAPTDTQYF. The CDR3 DNA reads TGTGCCAGCAGTTTACCCGCACCCACAGATACGCAGTATTTT.

This clonotype has a count of ten or more. CDR3 nucleotide sequence: TGTGCCAGCGGAACCCGGGAAAAACTGTTTTTT. Its translation is CASGTREKLFF. The gene calls are TRBV2 and TRBJ1-4; D is uncertain. The ends were cut back, 8 bases at V and 8 bases at J, with 9 bases in the middle. The CDR3 is 11 amino acids. The germline CDR1 and CDR2 sequences are SNHLY and FYNNEI.

This clonotype has only a few counts. The V gene is TRBV5-1, the J gene TRBJ1-2; TRBD1 is a possible D gene (5 bases). V dropped 0 bases and J dropped 10 bases, with 10 bases sitting between them. Germline V lookup: CDR1 SGHRS, CDR2 YFSETQ. The CDR3 has 12 residues. The CDR3 DNA sequence: TGCGCCAGCAGCTTGGAGGGGCCCCCCTACACCTTC. It is translated as CASSLEGPPYTF.

This clonotype occurred a few times. V usage is TRBV15 and J usage is TRBJ1-2; TRBD1 is a possible D gene (5 bases). This CDR3 has 13 residues. Trimming removed 5 bases at V and 8 bases at J, with 15 bases between. Per the germline V gene, CDR1 is LNHNV and CDR2 is YYDKDF (reference sequence). The CDR3 DNA reads TGTGCCACCAGCGGCGCAAACCAGGGCGGCTACACCTTC. This codes for CATSGANQGGYTF.

V usage is TRBV3-1 and J usage is TRBJ2-1; D is ambiguous. The V and J ends lost 2 bases and 0 bases respectively, with 11 bases between them. CDR1 is LGHDT and CDR2 is YNNKEL in the germline V gene (reference sequence). The CDR3 consists of 16 residues. CDR3 DNA sequence: TGTGCCAGCAGCCAAAACCGCCCGAACTCCTACAATGAGCAGTTCTTC. Residues: CASSQNRPNSYNEQFF.

The table lists this clonotype with many counts. The V and J genes are TRBV3-1 and TRBJ2-7; 8 bases line up with TRBD1. With V trimmed by 3 bases and J by 2 bases, 6 bases remained unmatched. The CDR3 has 15 amino acids. The germline V gene has CDR1 LGHDT and CDR2 YNNKEL (reference sequence). CDR3 sequence: CASSHWDRSTYEQYF. The CDR3 DNA sequence: TGTGCCAGCAGCCATTGGGACAGGTCCACCTACGAGCAGTACTTC.

In this sample, this clonotype turned up a few times. The chain recombines TRBV20-1 with TRBJ2-5; TRBD2 agrees at 9 bases. The J segment lost 2 bases and the V segment lost 2 bases, leaving 15 bases of the junction unmatched. This CDR3 is 18 amino acids long. Germline V lookup: CDR1 DFQATT, CDR2 SNEGSKA (reference sequence). The CDR3 is CSARKGLVAGGRQETQYF. Here the CDR3 DNA reads TGCAGTGCTAGAAAGGGGCTAGTGGCGGGAGGGAGGCAAGAGACCCAGTACTTC.

In this sample, this clonotype turned up many times. The rearrangement joins TRBV7-9 to TRBJ2-6; D is undetermined. Germline values: CDR1 SEHNR, CDR2 FQNEAQ (reference sequence). With 4 bases removed from V and 0 bases from J, the gap between germline ends came to 7 bases. The CDR3 covers 15 residues. The CDR3 loop reads CASSSYDSGANVLTF. The CDR3 DNA is TGTGCCAGCAGCTCCTACGACTCTGGGGCCAACGTCCTGACTTTC.

This clonotype was counted between two and nine times. This chain joins TRBV18 and TRBJ2-5, with 7 nucleotides matching TRBD2. This CDR3 contains 14 residues. The trim removed 0 bases at V and 5 bases at J, leaving 3 bases unmatched. The germline CDR1 and CDR2 sequences are KGHSH and LQKENI. CDR3 sequence reads: CASSPPTSKETQYF. CDR3 nucleotide sequence: TGTGCCAGCTCACCACCGACTAGCAAGGAGACCCAGTACTTC.

This clonotype was observed a handful of times. The rearrangement joins TRBV6-2 or TRBV6-3 to TRBJ2-7, with a weak D call TRBD2 (5 bases). Germline assignment: CDR1 MNHEY and CDR2 SVGEGT. Trimming removed 0 bases from V and 4 bases from J, with 19 bases in between. There are 17 residues in the CDR3. This CDR3 reads CASSYSRTGRALYEQYF. Written as DNA, the CDR3 is TGTGCCAGCAGTTACTCGAGAACGGGAAGGGCGCTTTACGAGCAGTACTTC.

This chain links TRBV6-2 or TRBV6-3 with TRBJ2-7; the match to TRBD2 covers 10 bases. This CDR3 is 13 amino acids long. Germline CDR1 and CDR2: MNHEY and SVGEGT. The V segment lost 8 bases and the J segment 2 bases; nucleotides outside the gene matches: 3. As DNA, the CDR3 is TGTGCCAGCTTACTAGCGGGAACCTACGAGCAGTACTTC. Translated, it gives CASLLAGTYEQYF.